These 32 T cell receptor beta chains share one sample of origin, sequenced in a study of cytomegalovirus exposure and HLA in healthy donors. PCR primers comprised 60 Vbeta and 13 Jbeta primers. Profiled with immunoSEQ multiplex PCR; TCRdb holds only in-frame clones, not every one. The sample has 95,000 to 130,000 clones; 9.5% are singletons. Sample: PBMCs. These receptors came from a man aged 30 to 39 in good health and CMV-seronegative.

The chain links TRBV19 to TRBJ1-1, with a tentative D call TRBD1 (5 bases). Trimming removed 1 base at V and 3 bases at J, with 15 bases between. CDR3 length equals 16 residues. The V gene's germline CDR1 is LNHDA and CDR2 SQIVND (reference sequence). CDR3 DNA: TGTGCCAGTAGTATAGTAGGGCCTCCCAGGGACACTGAAGCTTTCTTT. Amino acid sequence: CASSIVGPPRDTEAFF.

In its sample, this clone was seen many times. The chain uses TRBV11-2 and TRBJ1-2; D call uncertain. This CDR3 is built from 13 residues. The germline CDR1 and CDR2 sequences are SGHAT and FQNNGV. V dropped 2 bases and J dropped 4 bases, with 8 bases sitting between them. For the CDR3, the DNA is TGTGCCAGCAGCTTACCGGGTCCCTATGGCTACACCTTC. Amino acids: CASSLPGPYGYTF.

This clone was observed a few times. This sequence joins TRBV10-1 and TRBJ2-7; 8 nucleotides align to TRBD2. The CDR3 has 16 amino acids. Germline V gene lookup returns CDR1 WNHNN and CDR2 SYGVQD (reference sequence). V shed 0 bases and J 4 bases; nucleotides not matched to a gene: 8. The CDR3 reads CASSESLLAEQYEQYF. As DNA, the CDR3 is TGCGCCAGCAGTGAGTCTTTACTAGCGGAACAGTACGAGCAGTACTTC.

This clone turned up a few times. The chain has TRBV4-1 and TRBJ2-7; possible D gene TRBD1, 6 bases. The CDR3 is made up of 16 amino acids. The germline gives CDR1 MGHRA, CDR2 YSYEKL. The germline V and J ends were trimmed by 2 bases and 0 bases, with 14 bases remaining between them. This CDR3 is CASSQTQDSFSYEQYF. For the CDR3, the DNA is TGCGCCAGCAGCCAAACTCAGGACAGCTTCTCCTACGAGCAGTACTTC.

The V gene is TRBV2, the J gene TRBJ1-1, with 9 bases lining up with TRBD1. CDR3 length: 13 amino acids. The ends lost 6 bases at V and 4 bases at J; junction bases unmatched: 3. Germline assignment: CDR1 SNHLY and CDR2 FYNNEI. CDR3 DNA: TGTGCCAGCAGCAACAGGGGGCGCACTGAAGCTTTCTTT. Residues: CASSNRGRTEAFF. Complete variable domain (other parts from reference TRBV2 and TRBJ1-1): EPEVTQTPSHQVTQMGQEVILRCVPISNHLYFYWYRQILGQKVEFLVSFYNNEISEKSEIFDDQFSVERPDGSNFTLKIRSTKLEDSAMYFCASSNRGRTEAFFGQGTRLTVV.

This rearrangement joins TRBV9 to TRBJ2-7; tentative D call: TRBD2 (7 bases). V dropped 0 bases and J dropped 5 bases, with 18 bases sitting between them. The V gene's germline CDR1 is SGDLS and CDR2 YYNGEE. The CDR3 runs to 16 residues. The CDR3 loop is CASSVGWQGRANEQYF. CDR3 coding DNA: TGTGCCAGCAGCGTAGGGTGGCAGGGGAGGGCAAACGAGCAGTACTTC.

The genes are TRBV5-1 and TRBJ2-3; 9 bases match TRBD1. The CDR3 spans 13 residues. The J segment lost 4 bases and the V segment lost 7 bases, leaving 4 bases of the junction unmatched. The germline V gene has CDR1 SGHRS and CDR2 YFSETQ. CDR3 DNA: TGCGCCAGCTCGACAGGGGGGGCAGATACGCAGTATTTT. Its protein product is CASSTGGADTQYF.

About this clone itself: Other DNA sequences in the same sample also yield this CDR3. The chain couples TRBV7-6 to TRBJ2-1; 8 nucleotides match TRBD1. This CDR3 region has 16 residues. V lost 1 base to trimming and J lost 4 bases; unmatched junction nucleotides: 6. Germline assignment: CDR1 SGHVS and CDR2 FNYEAQ. The CDR3 region has the DNA TGTGCCAGCAGCTTAGAGGCAGGGGGCTCTTACAATGAGCAGTTCTTC. Protein sequence: CASSLEAGGSYNEQFF.

This clone turned up a few times. The chain is built from TRBV6-5 and TRBJ2-7, with 8 bases matching TRBD2. The CDR3 has 15 amino acids. The ends lost 2 bases at V and 2 bases at J; junction bases unmatched: 5. Germline assignment: CDR1 MNHEY and CDR2 SVGAGI. Here the CDR3 reads CASSYQGSGAYEQYF. For the CDR3, the DNA is TGTGCCAGCAGTTACCAGGGTAGCGGGGCCTACGAGCAGTACTTC.

Notes on this clone: This sample also contains other DNA sequences that code for the same CDR3. The chain employs TRBV7-8 and TRBJ1-2; TRBD1 matches at 7 bases. The V gene's germline CDR1 is SGHVS and CDR2 FQNEAQ. This CDR3 contains 13 residues. Unmatched junction bases numbered 0, after V lost 3 bases and J lost 2 bases. CDR3 loop: CASSLGQNYGYTF. The CDR3 DNA is TGTGCCAGCAGCTTGGGACAGAACTATGGCTACACCTTC. The complete variable domain, with remaining parts taken from reference TRBV7-8 and TRBJ1-2, reads GAGVSQSPRYKVAKRGQDVALRCDPISGHVSLFWYQQALGQGPEFLTYFQNEAQLDKSGLPSDRFFAERPEGSVSTLKIQRTQQEDSAVYLCASSLGQNYGYTFGSGTRLTVV.

The table lists this clone with a few counts. The CDR3 DNA reads TGTGCCAGCAGCTTGGACCGGGGACAGGGATTGAATGGCTACACCTTC. It translates to CASSLDRGQGLNGYTF. The rearrangement links TRBV5-6 to TRBJ1-2; the match to TRBD1 covers 9 bases. The CDR3 extends over 16 amino acids. Per the germline V gene, CDR1 is SGHDT and CDR2 is YYEEEE. Trimming cost V 0 bases and J 6 bases; bases outside gene matches: 9.

This clone was seen a few times. The chain joins TRBV7-9 to TRBJ1-2, with 8 bases fitting TRBD1. Germline-derived CDR1 and CDR2 are SEHNR and FQNEAQ (reference sequence). Trimming at V came to 6 bases and at J to 13 bases, leaving 7 bases not matched to a gene. The length of the CDR3 is 11 residues. In nucleotides, the CDR3 is TGTGCCAGCAGACCGACAGGGGTCGGCACCTTC. Amino acids: CASRPTGVGTF.

V gene TRBV5-4 combines with J gene TRBJ2-7; 8 bases fit TRBD1. From germline, CDR1 is SGHNT and CDR2 YYREEE (reference sequence). There are 16 residues in the CDR3. The V segment lost 1 base and the J segment 2 bases; nucleotides outside the gene matches: 8. CDR3 coding DNA: TGTGCCAGCAGCTTGTACGGGACAGGAAAAGCCTACGAGCAGTACTTC. Translating gives CASSLYGTGKAYEQYF. Together with reference TRBV5-4 and TRBJ2-7, the CDR3 gives the full variable domain: ETGVTQSPTHLIKTRGQQVTLRCSSQSGHNTVSWYQQALGQGPQFIFQYYREEENGRGNFPPRFSGLQFPNYSSELNVNALELDDSALYLCASSLYGTGKAYEQYFGPGTRLTVT.

V and J are TRBV25-1 and TRBJ2-3, with no clear D. The CDR3 sequence is 14 residues long. Germline values: CDR1 MGHDK, CDR2 SYGVNS. V was clipped by 2 bases and J by 2 bases, with 8 bases between them. The CDR3 nucleotides read TGTGCCAGCAGTGAAATGGGCCCCACAGATACGCAGTATTTT. This sequence encodes CASSEMGPTDTQYF.

This sequence joins TRBV10-3 and TRBJ1-2; TRBD1 matches 9 bases. V shed 7 bases, J shed 8 bases, and the junction held 11 bases outside the gene matches. CDR3 size: 14 residues. Per the germline V gene, CDR1 is ENHRY and CDR2 is SYGVKD. The CDR3 nucleotides are TGTGCCATCACCAACCAACAGGGGGCGGGCGGCTACACCTTC. It is translated as CAITNQQGAGGYTF.

A few counts support this clone. The CDR3 nucleotides are TGTGCCAGCAGTTCAGAGGTCAGGGTGTATGGCTACACCTTC. This sequence encodes CASSSEVRVYGYTF. V and J are TRBV6-5 and TRBJ1-2; D is possibly TRBD1 (5 bases). The V end was cut by 4 bases, the J end by 5 bases, with 14 bases between. Germline V lookup: CDR1 MNHEY, CDR2 SVGAGI. The CDR3 length is 14 residues.

The V gene is TRBV19, the J gene TRBJ2-7, with 9 bases lining up with TRBD1. Germline V gene data show CDR1 as LNHDA and CDR2 as SQIVND (reference sequence). The J segment lost 4 bases and the V segment lost 2 bases, leaving 3 bases of the junction unmatched. The CDR3 is 14 amino acids. DNA for the CDR3: TGTGCCAGTAGTATATTTGACAGGGGGTACGAGCAGTACTTC. Its translation is CASSIFDRGYEQYF.

This clone has only a few counts. The chain carries TRBV27 and TRBJ2-3, with TRBD1 matching over 11 bases. The CDR3 runs 17 residues. Germline CDR1 reads MNHEY; CDR2 reads SMNVEV (reference sequence). V shed 5 bases and J 4 bases; nucleotides not matched to a gene: 11. Written as DNA, the CDR3 is TGTGCCAGCAGTCAGAGTGGGAGGACAGGGGGCGCAGATACGCAGTATTTT. It encodes CASSQSGRTGGADTQYF.

V gene TRBV25-1 combines with J gene TRBJ2-3; 7 bases line up with TRBD1. In germline, CDR1 is MGHDK, CDR2 SYGVNS. Trimming took 5 bases from V and 1 from J; bases not matched to a gene: 3. The CDR3 covers 14 residues. CDR3 loop: CASSSGTGTDTQYF. CDR3 nucleotides: TGTGCCAGCAGTTCCGGGACAGGCACAGATACGCAGTATTTT.

CDR3 nucleotides: TGCGCCAGCAGCCCTACGGACAGGGTGTCCGGGGAGCTGTTTTTT. Amino acid sequence: CASSPTDRVSGELFF. The J gene is TRBJ2-2, the V gene TRBV5-1, with 8 bases lining up with TRBD1. This CDR3 contains 15 residues. Trimming took 4 bases from V and 6 from J; bases not matched to a gene: 8. CDR1 and CDR2 from the germline V gene are SGHRS and YFSETQ.

This clone was observed a handful of times. V is TRBV4-3 and J is TRBJ1-1; the D is unclear. CDR1 is LGHNA, CDR2 YSLEER, per germline. This CDR3 spans 12 amino acids. V lost 3 bases and J 6 bases, leaving 8 bases between the germline ends. CDR3: CASSQAGSEAFF. The DNA of the CDR3 is TGCGCCAGCAGCCAGGCAGGTTCTGAAGCTTTCTTT.

A few counts support this clone. The chain links TRBV6-1 to TRBJ2-5, with 12 bases identical to TRBD1. The CDR3 totals 15 residues. The germline V gene encodes CDR1 MNHNS and CDR2 SASEGT. J gave up 2 bases and V 4 bases, and 2 bases lay outside the gene matches. In DNA, the CDR3 is TGTGCCAGCAGTGGGGACAGGGGGCTTCAAGAGACCCAGTACTTC. Encoded protein: CASSGDRGLQETQYF.

This clone was detected a few times. The genes are TRBV7-8 and TRBJ1-5, with D perhaps TRBD1 (5 bases). Germline CDR1 reads SGHVS; CDR2 reads FQNEAQ. Trimming pared 3 bases from V and 9 bases from J, leaving 18 bases between. This CDR3 is built from 15 residues. CDR3 residues: CASSFRDGGSRPQHF. CDR3 DNA sequence: TGTGCCAGCAGCTTTAGGGACGGGGGGTCGCGGCCCCAGCATTTT.

This clone was observed a few times. This chain joins TRBV30 and TRBJ1-2; D is undetermined. Trimming removed 6 bases at V and 3 bases at J, with 17 bases between. Germline V gene data show CDR1 as GTSNPN and CDR2 as SVGIG (reference sequence). The CDR3 has 14 amino acids. The CDR3 protein is CACWFEGIDYGYTF. In DNA form, the CDR3 reads TGTGCCTGTTGGTTCGAGGGAATCGACTATGGCTACACCTTC. The whole variable domain, filled in from reference TRBV30 and TRBJ1-2, reads SQTIHQWPATLVQPVGSPLSLECTVEGTSNPNLYWYRQAAGRGLQLLFYSVGIGQISSEVPQNLSASRPQDRQFILSSKKLLLSDSGFYLCACWFEGIDYGYTFGSGTRLTVV.

The genes are TRBV9 and TRBJ2-3, with TRBD1 matching 7 bases. Germline V lookup: CDR1 SGDLS, CDR2 YYNGEE. Trimming took 0 bases from V and 0 from J; bases not matched to a gene: 7. The CDR3 consists of 17 residues. The CDR3 region is CASSVVPGQPSTDTQYF. The CDR3 nucleotides are TGTGCCAGCAGCGTAGTTCCGGGACAGCCAAGCACAGATACGCAGTATTTT.

The table lists this clone with a few counts. The chain recombines TRBV5-1 with TRBJ2-2; D gene ambiguous. V lost 3 bases to trimming and J lost 4 bases, with 10 bases between them. Looked up from germline, CDR1 is SGHRS and CDR2 is YFSETQ. The CDR3 extends over 14 amino acids. In DNA form, the CDR3 reads TGCGCCAGCAGCTCCCTAGAGTCCACCGGGGAGCTGTTTTTT. Residues: CASSSLESTGELFF. The full variable domain, rest sourced from reference TRBV5-1 and TRBJ2-2, is KAGVTQTPRYLIKTRGQQVTLSCSPISGHRSVSWYQQTPGQGLQFLFEYFSETQRNKGNFPGRFSGRQFSNSRSEMNVSTLELGDSALYLCASSSLESTGELFFGEGSRLTVL.

This clone was picked up a small number of times. The J gene is TRBJ1-5, the V gene TRBV19; tentatively, D is TRBD1 (5 bases). In germline, CDR1 is LNHDA, CDR2 SQIVND (reference sequence). With 3 bases removed from V and 9 bases from J, the gap between germline ends came to 12 bases. This CDR3 comprises 13 residues. This CDR3 is CASSIQGLWPQHF. CDR3 DNA sequence: TGTGCCAGTAGTATTCAGGGTTTGTGGCCCCAGCATTTT.

The J gene is TRBJ2-2, the V gene TRBV7-2; 7 bases agree with TRBD2. This CDR3 has 15 residues. Germline loops: CDR1 SGHTA, CDR2 FQGNSA. V was pared by 1 base and J by 3 bases, with 2 bases of the junction left unmatched. The CDR3 loop is CASSLVAGDTGELFF. CDR3 bases: TGTGCCAGCAGCTTAGTCGCGGGAGACACCGGGGAGCTGTTTTTT.

This clone occurred a few times. The V call is TRBV28, the J call TRBJ2-5; perhaps TRBD1 as D (6 bases). The CDR3 spans 14 residues. The V end was cut by 2 bases, the J end by 5 bases, with 12 bases between. Per the germline V gene, CDR1 is MDHEN and CDR2 is SYDVKM. The CDR3 DNA reads as TGTGCCAGCAGTTTAGATCCTAGGGGGGAGACCCAGTACTTC. This translates into CASSLDPRGETQYF.

V is TRBV7-2 and J is TRBJ2-3; D call uncertain. Germline V lookup: CDR1 SGHTA, CDR2 FQGNSA. CDR3 length: 17 residues. Trimming shortened V by 3 bases and J by 5 bases, and 21 bases separated the two germline ends. The CDR3 DNA reads as TGTGCCAGCAGCTTGAGGAGTGCGACCCGGTATTTAGATACGCAGTATTTT. Translated: CASSLRSATRYLDTQYF.

V is TRBV28 and J is TRBJ1-2; 10 nucleotides line up with TRBD1. The ends lost 5 bases at V and 5 bases at J; junction bases unmatched: 8. The germline V gene encodes CDR1 MDHEN and CDR2 SYDVKM. The CDR3 runs 15 residues. CDR3 in amino acids: CASSLGDRGKYGYTF. CDR3 in DNA: TGTGCCAGCAGTCTGGGGGACAGGGGAAAATATGGCTACACCTTC.

This clone appeared a few times. This rearrangement joins TRBV7-8 to TRBJ1-5, with 7 bases lining up with TRBD1. The trim removed 1 base at V and 1 base at J, leaving 1 base unmatched. The CDR3 is 15 amino acids. Germline V lookup: CDR1 SGHVS, CDR2 FQNEAQ. CDR3 amino acids: CASSLVGQSNQPQHF. DNA of the CDR3: TGTGCCAGCAGCTTAGTGGGACAGAGCAATCAGCCCCAGCATTTT.